A single sample gave rise to the 21 T cell receptor beta chains below, sequenced in a study of blood T cell repertoires in COVID-19. The repertoire was sequenced with immunoSEQ multiplex PCR; TCRdb's copy has only in-frame clones and lacks some. The sample includes fewer than 400,000 clones, roughly 90% of them seen just once. Sequencing was performed on PBMCs or T cells enriched from blood (not recorded which). These receptors all come from a woman aged 25 to 39 who had recovered from COVID-19.

This chain joins TRBV5-4 and TRBJ2-1, with 7 bases matching TRBD2. Per germline, CDR1 SGHNT and CDR2 YYREEE (reference sequence). V was clipped by 0 bases and J by 7 bases; unmatched bases: 1. The CDR3 spans 13 residues. The CDR3 reads CASSLGTSNEQFF. Written as DNA, the CDR3 is TGTGCCAGCAGCTTGGGGACTAGTAATGAGCAGTTCTTC.

The chain has TRBV19 and TRBJ1-3; tentatively, D is TRBD1 (5 bases). Per germline, CDR1 LNHDA and CDR2 SQIVND (reference sequence). V lost 7 bases, J lost 3 bases, and 13 bases lay in between. This CDR3 region has 14 residues. The CDR3 protein is CASIRAGSGNTIYF. CDR3 coding DNA: TGTGCCAGTATCAGGGCGGGGAGTGGAAACACCATATATTTT.

The chain has TRBV5-1 and TRBJ2-1; 10 nucleotides match TRBD2. V trimming: 3 bases; J trimming: 3 bases; junction bases outside the gene matches: 3. Germline loops: CDR1 SGHRS, CDR2 YFSETQ. The CDR3 sequence is 15 residues long. The CDR3 is CASSSSGRGYNEQFF. The CDR3 coding sequence is TGCGCCAGCAGCTCTAGCGGGAGAGGCTACAATGAGCAGTTCTTC.

The V gene is TRBV12-3 or TRBV12-4, the J gene TRBJ2-1, with 9 bases that match TRBD2. Germline trimming cut 2 bases from V and 15 bases from J; bases unmatched to any gene: 8. This CDR3 contains 13 residues. The CDR3 nucleotides read TGTGCCAGCAGTTTATCTCCTAGCGGGACCCGGTTCTTC. Its protein is CASSLSPSGTRFF.

V gene TRBV19 combines with J gene TRBJ1-5; D unclear. CDR1 and CDR2 from the germline V gene are LNHDA and SQIVND (reference sequence). V shed 3 bases and J shed 1 base, with 7 bases lying between them. The CDR3 is 14 residues long. The DNA for the CDR3 is TGTGCCAGTAGTATTCAGGTGAGCAATCAGCCCCAGCATTTT. This translates into CASSIQVSNQPQHF. The full variable domain, completed using reference TRBV19 and TRBJ1-5, is DGGITQSPKYLFRKEGQNVTLSCEQNLNHDAMYWYRQDPGQGLRLIYYSQIVNDFQKGDIAEGYSVSREKKESFPLTVTSAQKNPTAFYLCASSIQVSNQPQHFGDGTRLSIL.

The chain links TRBV7-2 to TRBJ1-4, with 8 bases that match TRBD1. The CDR3 runs to 15 residues. Germline V gives CDR1 SGHTA, CDR2 FQGNSA. J lost 4 bases, V lost 3 bases, and 4 bases had no gene match. The chain's CDR3 is CASSFQGAGNEKLFF. The CDR3, as DNA: TGTGCCAGCAGCTTCCAGGGGGCGGGTAATGAAAAACTGTTTTTT. The variable domain in full, with the rest retrieved from reference TRBV7-2 and TRBJ1-4, is GAGVSQSPSNKVTEKGKDVELRCDPISGHTALYWYRQSLGQGLEFLIYFQGNSAPDKSGLPSDRFSAERTGGSVSTLTIQRTQQEDSAVYLCASSFQGAGNEKLFFGSGTQLSVL.

This chain uses TRBV28 with TRBJ2-7; TRBD1 aligns across 8 bases. CDR3 length: 16 amino acids. V trimming: 4 bases; J trimming: 0 bases; junction bases outside the gene matches: 8. Germline CDR1 and CDR2: MDHEN and SYDVKM. The DNA of the CDR3 is TGTGCCAGCAGTTCTCCCAGACAGGGGCCCTCCTACGAGCAGTACTTC. As protein: CASSSPRQGPSYEQYF. The variable domain in full, with the rest retrieved from reference TRBV28 and TRBJ2-7, is DVKVTQSSRYLVKRTGEKVFLECVQDMDHENMFWYRQDPGLGLRLIYFSYDVKMKEKGDIPEGYSVSREKKERFSLILESASTNQTSMYLCASSSPRQGPSYEQYFGPGTRLTVT.

The CDR3 bases are TGTGCCAGTAGTACCCCTGGGCACTTGAACACTGAAGCTTTCTTT. Its protein product is CASSTPGHLNTEAFF. This chain connects TRBV19 to TRBJ1-1; D is uncertain. Trimming removed 4 bases from V and 0 bases from J, with 12 bases in between. The germline V gene has CDR1 LNHDA and CDR2 SQIVND (reference sequence). The CDR3 length is 15 residues.

This chain uses TRBV19 with TRBJ2-7, with 8 bases identical to TRBD1. The CDR3 runs to 15 residues. V was clipped by 4 bases and J by 2 bases; unmatched bases: 7. Germline CDR1 LNHDA, CDR2 SQIVND (reference sequence). DNA of the CDR3: TGTGCCAGTAGTACCTCGACAGGGGTGGCCTACGAGCAGTACTTC. Amino acids: CASSTSTGVAYEQYF.

The rearrangement links TRBV27 to TRBJ2-1; 13 bases are shared with TRBD2. Germline V gene sequence: CDR1 MNHEY, CDR2 SMNVEV (reference sequence). The CDR3 totals 18 residues. The junction had 9 bases not matched to a gene; V was cut back by 3 bases and J by 4 bases. In DNA, the CDR3 is TGTGCCAGCAGTTTTCGAGGACTAGCGGGAGTTAAGTACAATGAGCAGTTCTTC. Amino acids: CASSFRGLAGVKYNEQFF.

The chain recombines TRBV4-2 with TRBJ2-2; 7 nucleotides line up with TRBD2. V was clipped by 3 bases and J by 4 bases; unmatched bases: 11. There are 17 residues in the CDR3. CDR1 LGHNA and CDR2 YNFKEQ come from the germline V gene. The CDR3 DNA reads TGTGCCAGCAGCCAGGTCGGGGGGTCCGTAAGCACCGGGGAGCTGTTTTTT. Its protein is CASSQVGGSVSTGELFF.

This chain connects TRBV7-9 to TRBJ2-7, with a possible D match to TRBD1 (6 bases). V gave up 6 bases and J gave up 2 bases, with 17 bases separating them. The CDR3 spans 15 residues. CDR1 and CDR2 (germline): SEHNR, FQNEAQ (reference sequence). CDR3 coding DNA: TGTGCCAGCAGTCATGGGGACACAAAAGCCTACGAGCAGTACTTC. The encoded protein is CASSHGDTKAYEQYF.

This sequence joins TRBV20-1 and TRBJ2-1; D not resolved. Germline V gives CDR1 DFQATT, CDR2 SNEGSKA (reference sequence). Trimming cost V 3 bases and J 4 bases, with 10 bases left between them. CDR3 size: 13 residues. The CDR3 DNA is TGCAGTGCTAGTCGGCTAGTATACAATGAGCAGTTCTTC. Amino acids: CSASRLVYNEQFF.

Comment on this clone: The sample contains more than one DNA sequence encoding this CDR3. The chain recombines TRBV18 with TRBJ1-2; TRBD1 matches at 8 bases. Germline CDR1 is KGHSH and CDR2 is LQKENI. The CDR3 spans 14 residues. The junction had 8 bases not matched to a gene; V was cut back by 3 bases and J by 8 bases. In nucleotides, the CDR3 is TGTGCCAGCTCACCTGGACAGGGAGTAGGCGGCTACACCTTC. The encoded protein is CASSPGQGVGGYTF.

The chain joins TRBV6-5 to TRBJ2-5; weak D call: TRBD2 (6 bases). CDR3 size: 15 residues. With 6 bases removed from V and 4 bases from J, the gap between germline ends came to 18 bases. Germline lookup yields CDR1 MNHEY and CDR2 SVGAGI. CDR3 bases: TGTGCCAGCAGCCGGCCGGGACTCCTAAGAGAGACCCAGTACTTC. Amino acids: CASSRPGLLRETQYF.

This clone was picked up one time. The chain couples TRBV7-6 to TRBJ1-1; tentative D call: TRBD1 (6 bases). Germline V CDR1 and CDR2: SGHVS, FNYEAQ. The CDR3 runs 14 residues. With 1 base removed from V and 6 bases from J, the gap between germline ends came to 12 bases. For the CDR3, the DNA is TGTGCCAGCAGCTTAGGTGGGGGCGCGGCTGAAGCTTTCTTT. Residues: CASSLGGGAAEAFF.

The chain couples TRBV27 to TRBJ1-5; perhaps TRBD1 as D (6 bases). Germline assignment: CDR1 MNHEY and CDR2 SMNVEV (reference sequence). CDR3 length equals 14 residues. Trimming stripped 5 bases from V and 3 bases from J, with 11 bases between. CDR3 region: CASSKTGPNQPQHF. The CDR3 region has the DNA TGTGCCAGCAGTAAGACAGGTCCCAATCAGCCCCAGCATTTT.

V is TRBV3-1 (or the pseudogene TRBV3-2) and J is TRBJ2-1, with TRBD2 identical over 8 bases. The CDR3 consists of 17 residues. Germline assignment: CDR1 LGHDT and CDR2 YNNKEL (reference sequence). V dropped 0 bases and J dropped 5; count of bases not matched to a gene: 9. As DNA, the CDR3 is TGTGCCAGCAGCCAAGATCGGCCGGGAGGGCCCCACAATGAGCAGTTCTTC. It encodes CASSQDRPGGPHNEQFF.

The chain couples TRBV19 to TRBJ1-5; no clear D. The V end lost 4 bases, the J end lost 5 bases, and 6 bases lay between the germline ends. From germline, CDR1 is LNHDA and CDR2 SQIVND (reference sequence). CDR3 length equals 12 residues. This CDR3 reads CASSTQYQPQHF. The CDR3 nucleotides read TGTGCCAGTAGTACACAGTATCAGCCCCAGCATTTT.

The rearrangement links TRBV28 to TRBJ2-7; tentatively, D is TRBD1 (6 bases). The CDR3 is made up of 12 amino acids. Germline V gene data show CDR1 as MDHEN and CDR2 as SYDVKM. V lost 6 bases, J lost 12 bases, and 18 bases lay in between. CDR3 sequence (DNA): TGTGCCAGCAGCTTACTACAGGGTAGGTCGTACTTC. Translating gives CASSLLQGRSYF.

V gene TRBV28 combines with J gene TRBJ1-4; 7 bases line up with TRBD1. CDR1 is MDHEN and CDR2 is SYDVKM in the germline V gene. The J segment lost 5 bases and the V segment lost 5 bases, leaving 8 bases of the junction unmatched. This CDR3 contains 15 residues. CDR3 coding DNA: TGTGCCAGCAGTCACCGGGACAGTCAAAATGAAAAACTGTTTTTT. Its protein product is CASSHRDSQNEKLFF.